A single sample gave rise to the 24 T cell receptor beta chains below, sequenced in a study of molecular identifiers for immune sequencing clone quantification (dated by TCRdb to 2016 to 2019). The library was built by means of PCR. Reads for this sample came from an Illumina HiSeq 4000. TCRdb's own reprocessing of the public reads used fastp at Q25 and MiXCR and kept productive beta chains. Identical CDR3 proteins give one entry, which carries the most common genes and DNA. The sample table records about 640,000 distinct CDR3 sequences; 15% to 20% of these occur just once. Roughly 0.83% of the sample is held by the ten biggest clonotypes. The sequenced material came from naive CD8+ T cells from blood, with Jurkat cell RNA spiked in. This specimen's cell subset or site label, interpreted: FACS-sorted CD8+CD4-CCR7+CD45RA+ naive T cells. These receptor sequences come from a human donor in good health. Some libraries in this study had Jurkat cell RNA spiked in.

Comments on this clonotype: Just one base apart from a much larger clone, this may be a read error. This chain links TRBV27 with TRBJ1-5, with D perhaps matching TRBD1 (5 bases). Trimming stripped 6 bases from V and 2 bases from J, with 11 bases between. Germline CDR1 reads MNHEY; CDR2 reads SMNVEV (reference sequence). The CDR3 spans 14 residues. The chain's CDR3 is CASRGTHGNQPQHF. The CDR3 coding sequence is TGTGCCAGCAGGGGGACCCATGGCAATCAGCCCCAGCATTTT.

As regards this clonotype: At one end, the junction sequence differs from germline, possibly due to a read error. The chain combines TRBV9 with TRBJ1-2; 7 bases fit TRBD1. The CDR3 contains 18 residues. Germline CDR1 reads SGDLS; CDR2 reads YYNGEE. Here the CDR3 reads CAGSVVPDRADLSYGYTF. The CDR3 coding sequence is TGTGCCGGCAGCGTAGTTCCCGACAGGGCGGATTTGTCCTATGGCTACACCTTC.

With respect to this clonotype: Being one base from a much bigger clone, this may be a read error. The chain joins TRBV7-9 to TRBJ2-6, with D perhaps matching TRBD1 (6 bases). The CDR3 length is 18 residues. Germline-derived CDR1 and CDR2 are SEHNR and FQNEAQ (reference sequence). CDR3 bases: TGTGCCAGCAGCCAGGGGTCGGCTTCCGGCTCTGGGGCCAACGTCCGGACTTTC. Translating gives CASSQGSASGSGANVRTF.

This clonotype was seen only a few times. This chain uses TRBV30 with TRBJ2-5; D might be TRBD1 or TRBD2, each matching 5 bases. Germline assignment: CDR1 GTSNPN and CDR2 SVGIG (reference sequence). Between the trimmed V and J ends, which lost 0 bases and 4 bases, there was a span of 18 bases. The CDR3 runs to 16 residues. The CDR3 region has the DNA TGTGCCTGGAGTGTAGGGAGTGGGGCATCGGGAGAGACCCAGTACTTC. Encoded protein: CAWSVGSGASGETQYF.

In its sample, this clonotype was seen many times. This chain joins TRBV7-9 and TRBJ1-1; possible D gene TRBD1, 6 bases. This CDR3 has 15 amino acids. In germline, CDR1 is SEHNR, CDR2 FQNEAQ (reference sequence). Trimming left V 5 bases short and J 0 bases short, with 13 bases between. As DNA, the CDR3 is TGTGCCAGCAGCCTCCCCACAGGGCTGAACACTGAAGCTTTCTTT. It encodes CASSLPTGLNTEAFF.

The sample holds many counts of this clonotype. The gene calls are TRBV12-5 and TRBJ1-1, with 8 nucleotides matching TRBD1. Germline V gene sequence: CDR1 LGHNT, CDR2 FRNRAP. Trimming at V came to 6 bases and at J to 1 base, leaving 7 bases not matched to a gene. CDR3 length: 15 amino acids. CDR3: CASGAGGSGNTEAFF. The CDR3 coding sequence is TGTGCTAGTGGCGCAGGGGGCTCGGGGAACACTGAAGCTTTCTTT.

This chain uses TRBV27 with TRBJ2-7; TRBD1 matches 9 bases. The CDR3 length is 15 residues. With V trimmed by 6 bases and J by 5 bases, 11 bases remained unmatched. CDR1 MNHEY and CDR2 SMNVEV come from the germline V gene (reference sequence). CDR3 loop: CASRLNGQGSHEQYF. The DNA of the CDR3 is TGTGCCAGCAGACTTAACGGACAGGGGAGCCACGAGCAGTACTTC.

This clonotype was counted ten times or more. The V gene is TRBV7-9, the J gene TRBJ2-3, with TRBD2 identical over 7 bases. Germline values: CDR1 SEHNR, CDR2 FQNEAQ (reference sequence). The CDR3 is made up of 17 amino acids. J lost 0 bases, V lost 5 bases, and 11 bases had no gene match. The CDR3 loop is CASSHPLGGGSTDTQYF. The CDR3 coding sequence is TGTGCCAGCAGCCACCCCCTTGGGGGGGGAAGCACAGATACGCAGTATTTT. Variable domain in full (rest from reference TRBV7-9 and TRBJ2-3): DTGVSQNPRHKITKRGQNVTFRCDPISEHNRLYWYRQTLGQGPEFLTYFQNEAQLEKSRLLSDRFSAERPKGSFSTLEIQRTEQGDSAMYLCASSHPLGGGSTDTQYFGPGTRLTVL.

This clonotype was counted a few times. The chain uses TRBV5-5 and TRBJ1-2; D is uncertain. V gave up 0 bases and J gave up 4 bases, with 7 bases separating them. The CDR3 runs 13 residues. Germline V gene lookup returns CDR1 SGHKS and CDR2 YYEKEE (reference sequence). The CDR3 protein is CASSLDDTYGYTF. The CDR3 DNA reads as TGTGCCAGCAGCTTGGATGACACCTATGGCTACACCTTC.

The chain joins TRBV7-4 to TRBJ2-7, with D unclear. The CDR3 totals 15 residues. Per germline, CDR1 SGHVT and CDR2 SQSDAQ. Trimming removed 5 bases at V and 0 bases at J, with 14 bases between. In nucleotides, the CDR3 is TGTGCCAGCAGCCAATCCTGGAGTAGCTCCTACGAGCAGTACTTC. Protein product: CASSQSWSSSYEQYF. Using reference TRBV7-4 and TRBJ2-7 for the parts outside the CDR3, the full variable domain is GAGVSQSPRYKVAKRGRDVALRCDSISGHVTLYWYRQTLGQGSEVLTYSQSDAQRDKSGRPSGRFSAERPERSVSTLKIQRTEQGDSAVYLCASSQSWSSSYEQYFGPGTRLTVT.

Many counts were recorded for this clonotype. This chain joins TRBV29-1 and TRBJ2-1, with 11 bases aligning to TRBD2. From germline, CDR1 is SQVTM and CDR2 ANQGSEA. J gave up 7 bases and V 4 bases, and 12 bases lay outside the gene matches. This CDR3 spans 16 amino acids. CDR3 residues: CSVGLSLAGGVNEQFF. As DNA, the CDR3 is TGCAGCGTTGGTCTGTCGCTAGCGGGAGGTGTAAATGAGCAGTTCTTC.

This clonotype came up many times. The V gene is TRBV3-1, the J gene TRBJ2-3; 8 nucleotides match TRBD1. CDR1 is LGHDT, CDR2 YNNKEL, per germline (reference sequence). The ends lost 4 bases at V and 5 bases at J; junction bases unmatched: 8. The CDR3 sequence is 15 residues long. CDR3 protein: CASSPDRGSGDTQYF. Here the CDR3 DNA reads TGTGCCAGCAGCCCCGACAGGGGCTCGGGAGATACGCAGTATTTT.

V gene TRBV27 combines with J gene TRBJ2-1; 7 bases are shared with TRBD2. After removal of 4 bases from V and 8 bases from J, the junction contained 8 bases not matched to a gene. The CDR3 loop spans 14 amino acids. Germline lookup yields CDR1 MNHEY and CDR2 SMNVEV (reference sequence). CDR3: CASSYQRDLDEQFF. The CDR3 DNA reads TGTGCCAGCAGTTACCAGCGGGATCTGGATGAGCAGTTCTTC.

The table lists this clonotype with many counts. The chain links TRBV29-1 to TRBJ2-7; possible D gene TRBD1, 6 bases. The V gene lost 4 bases and the J gene lost 5 bases, with 12 bases spanning the gap. In germline, CDR1 is SQVTM, CDR2 ANQGSEA. The CDR3 runs 12 residues. The CDR3 sequence: CSVGRGWDEQYF. The CDR3 bases are TGCAGCGTTGGAAGGGGGTGGGACGAGCAGTACTTC.

This clonotype was seen only a few times. A single base separates this from a much larger clone, so it may be a read error. This chain joins TRBV28 and TRBJ2-3; possibly TRBD1 or TRBD2 for D (5 bases each). Germline CDR1 MDHEN, CDR2 SYDVKM. CDR3 length equals 15 residues. As DNA, the CDR3 is TGTGCCAGCAGTTTGGGCTCGGGATTGACAGATATGCAGTATTTT. Its protein is CASSLGSGLTDMQYF. The full variable domain, completed using reference TRBV28 and TRBJ2-3, is DVKVTQSSRYLVKRTGEKVFLECVQDMDHENMFWYRQDPGLGLRLIYFSYDVKMKEKGDIPEGYSVSREKKERFSLILESASTNQTSMYLCASSLGSGLTDMQYFGPGTRLTVL.

In nucleotides, the CDR3 is TGTGCCAGCAGCTTAGTGCTCGGCGGGAGCTTGGAGGCCCAGTACTTC. Translating it yields CASSLVLGGSLEAQYF. The V call is TRBV7-9, the J call TRBJ2-5; 7 bases fit TRBD2. J gave up 9 bases and V 1 base, and 14 bases lay outside the gene matches. Looked up from germline, CDR1 is SEHNR and CDR2 is FQNEAQ (reference sequence). The CDR3 covers 16 residues.

This chain links TRBV28 with TRBJ1-4; D ambiguous. V was cut by 4 bases and J by 8 bases, with 20 bases left in between. Germline V lookup: CDR1 MDHEN, CDR2 SYDVKM. The CDR3 consists of 16 residues. DNA of the CDR3: TGTGCCAGCAGTTCGCTCCTACTGTCACCCGGGGAAAAACTGTTTTTT. Translated, it gives CASSSLLLSPGEKLFF. Based on the CDR3 plus reference TRBV28 and TRBJ1-4, the full variable domain is DVKVTQSSRYLVKRTGEKVFLECVQDMDHENMFWYRQDPGLGLRLIYFSYDVKMKEKGDIPEGYSVSREKKERFSLILESASTNQTSMYLCASSSLLLSPGEKLFFGSGTQLSVL.

The table lists this clonotype with a few counts. J is TRBJ1-1 and V is TRBV5-6; 8 bases are a match to TRBD1. Per the germline V gene, CDR1 is SGHDT and CDR2 is YYEEEE. The CDR3 length is 17 residues. V lost 3 bases, J lost 0 bases, and 10 bases stayed unmatched. The CDR3 here is CASSSEWTGRMNTEAFF. The CDR3 nucleotides read TGTGCCAGCAGCTCAGAGTGGACAGGGCGGATGAACACTGAAGCTTTCTTT.

This clonotype was counted many times. The chain couples TRBV2 to TRBJ2-7; D uncertain. Germline V lookup: CDR1 SNHLY, CDR2 FYNNEI. Trimming pared 3 bases from V and 1 base from J, leaving 4 bases between. The CDR3 has 12 amino acids. In DNA form, the CDR3 reads TGTGCCAGCAGTGATCCTTCCTACGAGCAGTACTTC. Translation gives CASSDPSYEQYF.

This clonotype showed up many times. J is TRBJ2-3 and V is TRBV27; the D gene is possibly TRBD1 (6 bases). The CDR3 spans 15 residues. CDR1 and CDR2 from the germline V gene are MNHEY and SMNVEV (reference sequence). Trimming took 3 bases from V and 2 from J, leaving 12 bases between them. The CDR3, as DNA: TGTGCCAGCAGTTTTTTGGACAGACACACAGATACGCAGTATTTT. This encodes CASSFLDRHTDTQYF.

The table lists this clonotype with many counts. Since the CDR3 does not end with the conserved phenylalanine or tryptophan, this likely comes from a read error. The DNA is omitted, as the CDR3 cannot be located on it reliably, and the CDR3 follows TCRdb's listing. The chain joins TRBV6-2 or TRBV6-3 to TRBJ2-5; the table's TRBD2 call for D was not verified on the DNA. The CDR3 spans 14 amino acids, including both terminal residues. CDR1 MNHEY and CDR2 SVGEGT come from the germline V gene. CDR3 sequence: CASSYSAGGPQETR.

For this clonotype: This could be a read error, since a much larger clone is one nucleotide away. The genes are TRBV19 and TRBJ2-6; 7 nucleotides match TRBD2. Germline CDR1 reads LNHDA; CDR2 reads SQIVND (reference sequence). The length of the CDR3 is 16 residues. The CDR3 DNA follows: TGTGCCAGTGGAAGGGGAGGGATGGCTGGGACCAACGTCCTGACTTTC. Encoded protein: CASGRGGMAGTNVLTF.

Many counts were recorded for this clonotype. The chain joins TRBV6-2 or TRBV6-3 to TRBJ2-5, with D perhaps TRBD2 (5 bases). Trimming removed 2 bases from V and 1 base from J, with 11 bases in between. CDR3 length: 15 amino acids. Germline V CDR1 and CDR2: MNHEY, SVGEGT. As DNA, the CDR3 is TGTGCCAGCAGTTACAGGGAGAACAGCCAAGAGACCCAGTACTTC. Residues: CASSYRENSQETQYF.

Details on this clonotype: A much larger clone is a single base away; this may be a read error. The conserved closing phenylalanine or tryptophan is absent in this CDR3, likely reflecting a read error. This sequence joins TRBV4-3 and TRBJ2-3; 9 positions match TRBD2. Trimming removed 1 base from V and 5 bases from J; junction bases left unmatched: 10. The length of the CDR3 is 17 residues. Germline V lookup: CDR1 LGHNA, CDR2 YSLEER. The CDR3 DNA sequence: TGCGCCAGCAGCCAAGCCTCTAGCGGGGAGGTGATAGATACGCAGTATTCT. It is translated as CASSQASSGEVIDTQYS.